This TCR beta chain was recorded in a study of blood T cells in healthy people across ages. Study-wide points: Strong correlation existed between TCR beta diversity and naive T cell percentage. It was the long-lived donors that had more naive CD4+ cells and higher diversity than aged donors.

For the second PCR, which ran for 7 to 11 cycles, a sample-barcoded 5' primer and a J-beta primer mix were used. TCRdb ran MiXCR on the 5' RACE reads and lists one entry per CDR3 protein. The top ten hold 30% to 45% of the sample, which has hundreds of thousands of distinct CDR3 sequences, around 54% seen once. This clonotype was recorded a few times. Its antigen is undetermined. Each individual donor underwent a draw of approximately 9.6 milliliters of peripheral blood. In each sample, at least 6.5 million PBMCs were isolated. The CDR3 is 14 residues long. The V end was cut by 1 base, the J end by 6 bases, with 13 bases between. Germline CDR1 is SNHLY and CDR2 is FYNNEI.

Material: blood. The chain joins TRBV2 to TRBJ2-7, with D perhaps TRBD1 (5 bases). The receptor was derived from a man between 60 and 75 years old in good health. The CDR3 coding sequence is TGTGCCAGCAGTGAAGGACAGACTTGGGGCGAGCAGTACTTC. This encodes CASSEGQTWGEQYF.